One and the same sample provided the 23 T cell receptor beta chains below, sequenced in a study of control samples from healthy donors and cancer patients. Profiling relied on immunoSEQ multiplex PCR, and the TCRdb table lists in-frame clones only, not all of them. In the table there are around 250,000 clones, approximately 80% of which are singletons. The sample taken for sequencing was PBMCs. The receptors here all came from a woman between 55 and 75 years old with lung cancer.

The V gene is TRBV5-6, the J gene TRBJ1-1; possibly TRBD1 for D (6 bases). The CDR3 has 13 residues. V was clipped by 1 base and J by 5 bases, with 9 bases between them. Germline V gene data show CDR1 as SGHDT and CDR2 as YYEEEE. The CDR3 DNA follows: TGTGCCAGCAGCTTGCCCCAGGGGACTGAAGCTTTCTTT. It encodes CASSLPQGTEAFF.

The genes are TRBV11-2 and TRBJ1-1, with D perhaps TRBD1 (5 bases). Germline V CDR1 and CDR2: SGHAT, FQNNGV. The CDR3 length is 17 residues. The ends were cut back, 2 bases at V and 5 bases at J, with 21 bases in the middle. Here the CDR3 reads CASSLRLAGSLRTEAFF. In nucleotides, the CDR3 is TGTGCCAGCAGCTTAAGGTTGGCAGGGAGTTTAAGAACTGAAGCTTTCTTT.

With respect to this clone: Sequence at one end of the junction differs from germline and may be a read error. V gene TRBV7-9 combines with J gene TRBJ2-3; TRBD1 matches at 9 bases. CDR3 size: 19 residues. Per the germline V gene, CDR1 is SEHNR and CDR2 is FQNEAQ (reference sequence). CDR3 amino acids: CASTLFGAGTGSLTDTQYF. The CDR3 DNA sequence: TGTGCCAGCACCTTATTTGGGGCCGGGACAGGGAGCTTGACAGATACGCAGTATTTT.

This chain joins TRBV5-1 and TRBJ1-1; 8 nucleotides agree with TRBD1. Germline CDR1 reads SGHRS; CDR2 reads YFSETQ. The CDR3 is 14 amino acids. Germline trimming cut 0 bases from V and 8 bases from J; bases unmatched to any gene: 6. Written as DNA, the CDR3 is TGCGCCAGCAGCTTGGGGACAGGGCTGCTCGAAGCTTTCTTT. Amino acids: CASSLGTGLLEAFF.

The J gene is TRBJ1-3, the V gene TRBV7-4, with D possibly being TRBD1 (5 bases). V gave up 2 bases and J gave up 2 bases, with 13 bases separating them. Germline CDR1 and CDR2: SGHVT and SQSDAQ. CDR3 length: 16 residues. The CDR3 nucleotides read TGTGCCAGCAGCTTAAGGCAGGGAGCTACTGGAAACACCATATATTTT. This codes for CASSLRQGATGNTIYF.

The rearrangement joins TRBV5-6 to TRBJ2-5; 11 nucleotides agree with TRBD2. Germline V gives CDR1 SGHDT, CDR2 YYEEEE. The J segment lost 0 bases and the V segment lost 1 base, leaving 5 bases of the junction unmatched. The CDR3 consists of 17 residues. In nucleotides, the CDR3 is TGTGCCAGCAGCTTGATTCCGGGACTAGCGGACCAAGAGACCCAGTACTTC. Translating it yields CASSLIPGLADQETQYF. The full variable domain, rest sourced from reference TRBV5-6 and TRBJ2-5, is DAGVTQSPTHLIKTRGQQVTLRCSPKSGHDTVSWYQQALGQGPQFIFQYYEEEERQRGNFPDRFSGHQFPNYSSELNVNALLLGDSALYLCASSLIPGLADQETQYFGPGTRLLVL.

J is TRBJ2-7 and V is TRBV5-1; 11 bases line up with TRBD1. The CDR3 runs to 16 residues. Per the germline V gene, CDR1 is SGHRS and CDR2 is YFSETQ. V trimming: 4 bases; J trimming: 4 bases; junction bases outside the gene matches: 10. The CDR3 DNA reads TGCGCCAGCAGCATGAGGGCGGACAGGGGGCGATACGAGCAGTACTTC. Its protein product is CASSMRADRGRYEQYF.

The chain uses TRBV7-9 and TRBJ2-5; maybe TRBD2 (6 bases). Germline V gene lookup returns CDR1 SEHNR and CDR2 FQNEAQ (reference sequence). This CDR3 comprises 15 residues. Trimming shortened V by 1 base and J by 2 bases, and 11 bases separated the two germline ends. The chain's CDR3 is CASSLDGGRQETQYF. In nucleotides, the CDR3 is TGTGCCAGCAGCTTAGATGGGGGGAGGCAAGAGACCCAGTACTTC. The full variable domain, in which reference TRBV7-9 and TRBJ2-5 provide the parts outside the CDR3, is DTGVSQNPRHKITKRGQNVTFRCDPISEHNRLYWYRQTLGQGPEFLTYFQNEAQLEKSRLLSDRFSAERPKGSFSTLEIQRTEQGDSAMYLCASSLDGGRQETQYFGPGTRLLVL.

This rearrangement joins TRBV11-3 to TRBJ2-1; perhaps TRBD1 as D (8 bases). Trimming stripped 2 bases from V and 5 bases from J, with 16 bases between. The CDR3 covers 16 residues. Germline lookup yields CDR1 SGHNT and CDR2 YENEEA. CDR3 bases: TGTGCCAGCAGCTTACTATCACAGGGGGGGGACAATGAGCAGTTCTTC. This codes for CASSLLSQGGDNEQFF.

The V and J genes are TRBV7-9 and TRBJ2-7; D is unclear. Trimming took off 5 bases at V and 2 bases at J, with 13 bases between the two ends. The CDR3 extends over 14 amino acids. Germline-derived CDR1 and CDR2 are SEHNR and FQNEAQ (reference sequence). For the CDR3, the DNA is TGTGCCAGCAGCCCTAGTGGCACAACCTACGAGCAGTACTTC. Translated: CASSPSGTTYEQYF.

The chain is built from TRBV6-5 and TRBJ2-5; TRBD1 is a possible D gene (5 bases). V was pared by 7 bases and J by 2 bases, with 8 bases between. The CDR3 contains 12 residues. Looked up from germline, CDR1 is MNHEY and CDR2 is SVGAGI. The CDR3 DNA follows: TGTGCCAGCAACAGGCCTCAAGAGACCCAGTACTTC. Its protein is CASNRPQETQYF.

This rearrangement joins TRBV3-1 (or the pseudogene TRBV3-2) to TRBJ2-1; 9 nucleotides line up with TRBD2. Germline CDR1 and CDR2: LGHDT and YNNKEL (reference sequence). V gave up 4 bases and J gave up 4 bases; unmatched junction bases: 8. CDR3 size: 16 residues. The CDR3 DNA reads TGTGCCAGCAGCCCTCTGCAGCGGGAGGTTTACAATGAGCAGTTCTTC. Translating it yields CASSPLQREVYNEQFF.

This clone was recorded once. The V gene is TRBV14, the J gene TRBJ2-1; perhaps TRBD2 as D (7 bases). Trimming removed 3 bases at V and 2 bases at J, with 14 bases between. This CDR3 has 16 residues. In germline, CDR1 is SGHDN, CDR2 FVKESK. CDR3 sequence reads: CASSHQVGGPYNEQFF. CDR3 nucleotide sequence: TGTGCCAGCAGCCACCAAGTGGGGGGGCCCTACAATGAGCAGTTCTTC.

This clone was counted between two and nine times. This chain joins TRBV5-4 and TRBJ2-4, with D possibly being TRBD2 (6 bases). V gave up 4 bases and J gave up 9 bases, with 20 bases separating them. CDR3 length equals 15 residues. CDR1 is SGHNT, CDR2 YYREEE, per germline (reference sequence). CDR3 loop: CASSLGGAPEGIQYF. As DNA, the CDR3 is TGTGCCAGCAGCCTGGGCGGGGCCCCCGAGGGCATTCAGTACTTC.

CDR3 residues: CASSPGMGQGREKLFF. CDR3 DNA: TGTGCCAGCAGCCCGGGAATGGGACAGGGTAGAGAAAAACTGTTTTTT. This chain joins TRBV5-4 and TRBJ1-4, with 9 bases aligning to TRBD1. Germline V gene sequence: CDR1 SGHNT, CDR2 YYREEE (reference sequence). After removal of 4 bases from V and 8 bases from J, the junction contained 12 bases not matched to a gene. CDR3 length: 16 residues.

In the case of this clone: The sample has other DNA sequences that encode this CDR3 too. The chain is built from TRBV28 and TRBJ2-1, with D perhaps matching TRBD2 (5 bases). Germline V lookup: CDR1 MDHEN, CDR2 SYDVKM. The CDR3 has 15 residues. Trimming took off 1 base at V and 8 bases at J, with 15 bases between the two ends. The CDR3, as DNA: TGTGCCAGCAGTTTATCCGGGGTGGGTCGGGATGAGCAGTTCTTC. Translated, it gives CASSLSGVGRDEQFF.

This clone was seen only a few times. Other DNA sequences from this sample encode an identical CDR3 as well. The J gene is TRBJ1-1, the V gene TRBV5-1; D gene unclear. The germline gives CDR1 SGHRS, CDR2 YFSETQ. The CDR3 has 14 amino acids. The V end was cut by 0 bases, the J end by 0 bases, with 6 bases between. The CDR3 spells CASSLDSMNTEAFF. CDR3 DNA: TGCGCCAGCAGCTTGGACAGCATGAACACTGAAGCTTTCTTT.

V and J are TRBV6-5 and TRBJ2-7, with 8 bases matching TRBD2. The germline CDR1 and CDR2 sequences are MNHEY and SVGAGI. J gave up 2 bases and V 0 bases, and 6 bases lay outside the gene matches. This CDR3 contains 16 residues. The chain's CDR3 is CASSYSGRGETYEQYF. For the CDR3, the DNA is TGTGCCAGCAGTTACTCGGGGCGGGGGGAGACCTACGAGCAGTACTTC.

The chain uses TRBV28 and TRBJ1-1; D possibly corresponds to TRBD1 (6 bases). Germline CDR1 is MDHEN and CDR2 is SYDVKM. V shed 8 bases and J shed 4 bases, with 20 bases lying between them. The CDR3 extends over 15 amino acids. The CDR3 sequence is CASSLRGSWSTEAFF. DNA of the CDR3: TGTGCCAGCTCCCTAAGGGGGTCCTGGAGCACTGAAGCTTTCTTT. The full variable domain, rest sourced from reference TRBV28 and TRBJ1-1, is DVKVTQSSRYLVKRTGEKVFLECVQDMDHENMFWYRQDPGLGLRLIYFSYDVKMKEKGDIPEGYSVSREKKERFSLILESASTNQTSMYLCASSLRGSWSTEAFFGQGTRLTVV.

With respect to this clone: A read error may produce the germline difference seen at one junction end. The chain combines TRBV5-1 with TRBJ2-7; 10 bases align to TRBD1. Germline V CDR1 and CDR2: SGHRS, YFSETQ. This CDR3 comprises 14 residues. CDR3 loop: CASTLTGGVGEQYF. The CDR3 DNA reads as TGCGCCAGCACCTTGACAGGGGGCGTTGGGGAGCAGTACTTC.

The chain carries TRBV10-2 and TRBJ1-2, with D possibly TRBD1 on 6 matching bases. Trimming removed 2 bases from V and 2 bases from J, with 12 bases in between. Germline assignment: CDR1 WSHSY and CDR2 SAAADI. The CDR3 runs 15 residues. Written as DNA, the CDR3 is TGCGCCAGCAGTGAGACAGGGCGAGCAAACTATGGCTACACCTTC. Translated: CASSETGRANYGYTF.

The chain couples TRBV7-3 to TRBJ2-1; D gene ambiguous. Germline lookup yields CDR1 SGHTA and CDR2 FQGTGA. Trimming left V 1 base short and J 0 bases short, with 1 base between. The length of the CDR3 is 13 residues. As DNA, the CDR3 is TGTGCCAGCAGCTTAAGCTCCTACAATGAGCAGTTCTTC. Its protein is CASSLSSYNEQFF.

CDR3 protein: CASSPPGLAGTHTQYF. CDR3 bases: TGTGCCAGCAGCCCCCCCGGACTAGCGGGAACGCATACGCAGTATTTT. The V gene is TRBV7-2, the J gene TRBJ2-3; 12 bases agree with TRBD2. J lost 7 bases, V lost 5 bases, and 10 bases had no gene match. Looked up from germline, CDR1 is SGHTA and CDR2 is FQGNSA. The CDR3 has 16 residues.